Following are 2 T cell receptor beta chains from one sample sequenced in a study of blood T cell repertoires in COVID-19. Sequencing was performed with immunoSEQ multiplex PCR; in TCRdb, only in-frame clones are kept and a portion is missing. This sample has about 270,000 clones, with approximately 89% found just once. Material: peripheral blood. Receptors originate from a man between 35 and 55 years old with active or convalescent COVID-19.

The chain joins TRBV30 to TRBJ1-5, with a weak D call TRBD1 (5 bases). The germline V gene encodes CDR1 GTSNPN and CDR2 SVGIG (reference sequence). This CDR3 is built from 13 residues. V was shortened by 8 bases and J by 7 bases, with 18 bases between the two germline ends. The CDR3 region has the DNA TGTGCCGCGGATGGTCAGGGTGGCCAGCCCCAGCATTTT. It is translated as CAADGQGGQPQHF.

The chain uses TRBV30 and TRBJ2-3; TRBD1 is a possible D gene (6 bases). This CDR3 spans 10 amino acids. Germline CDR1 reads GTSNPN; CDR2 reads SVGIG (reference sequence). The V and J ends lost 7 bases and 5 bases respectively, with 7 bases between them. The CDR3: CALQGDTQYF. For the CDR3, the DNA is TGTGCCTTACAGGGAGATACGCAGTATTTT.